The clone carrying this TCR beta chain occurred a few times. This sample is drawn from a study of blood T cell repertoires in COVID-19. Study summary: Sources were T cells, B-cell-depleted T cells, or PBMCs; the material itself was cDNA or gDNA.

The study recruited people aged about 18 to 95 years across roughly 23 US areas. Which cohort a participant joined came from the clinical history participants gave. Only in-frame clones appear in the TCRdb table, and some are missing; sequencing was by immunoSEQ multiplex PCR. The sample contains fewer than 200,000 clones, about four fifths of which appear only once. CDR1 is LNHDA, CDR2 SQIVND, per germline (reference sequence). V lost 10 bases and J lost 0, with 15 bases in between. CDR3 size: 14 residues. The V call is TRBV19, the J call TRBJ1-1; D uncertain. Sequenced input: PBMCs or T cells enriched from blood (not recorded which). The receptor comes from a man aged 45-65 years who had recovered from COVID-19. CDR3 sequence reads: CATRRTDMNTEAFF. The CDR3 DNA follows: TGTGCCACCCGACGGACTGATATGAACACTGAAGCTTTCTTT.